What follows describes a single T cell receptor (beta chain). Time point here: pretreatment peripheral blood. The data were taken from a study of PD-L1 blockade in urothelial cancer. Study background: Male patients with bladder-origin urothelial cancer numbered about 90% of the 29.

The germline V gene encodes CDR1 SQVTM and CDR2 ANQGSEA. V was cut by 7 bases and J by 1 base, with 10 bases left in between. This CDR3 has 12 amino acids. Some clones are missing from TCRdb's copy, which holds only in-frame ones; the method was immunoSEQ multiplex PCR. The sample includes 50,000 to 55,000 clones, around 84% seen only once; the top ten take 1% to 1.5%. Sequencing was performed on PBMCs, taken around atezolizumab (anti-PD-L1) treatment. The V gene is TRBV29-1, the J gene TRBJ1-1; tentative D call: TRBD1 (6 bases). This sequence was found in a man aged 50 to 60 with urothelial cancer. This CDR3 is CSGGQPNTEAFF. CDR3 DNA: TGCAGCGGTGGACAGCCGAACACTGAAGCTTTCTTT.